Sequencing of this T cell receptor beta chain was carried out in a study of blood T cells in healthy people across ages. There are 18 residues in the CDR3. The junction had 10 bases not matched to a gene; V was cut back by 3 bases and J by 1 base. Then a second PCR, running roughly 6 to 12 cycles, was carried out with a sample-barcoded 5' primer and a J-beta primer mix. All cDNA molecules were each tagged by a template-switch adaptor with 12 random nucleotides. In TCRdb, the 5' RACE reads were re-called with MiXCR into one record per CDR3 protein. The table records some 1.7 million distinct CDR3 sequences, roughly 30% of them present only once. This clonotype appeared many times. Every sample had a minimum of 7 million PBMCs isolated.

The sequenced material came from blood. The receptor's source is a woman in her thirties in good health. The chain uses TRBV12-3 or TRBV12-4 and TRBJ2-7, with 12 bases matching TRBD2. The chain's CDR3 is CASSFRLAGGPGSYEQYF. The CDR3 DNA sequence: TGTGCCAGCAGTTTCCGTCTAGCGGGAGGGCCGGGGTCCTACGAGCAGTACTTC.